Shown below are 32 T cell receptor beta chains from a single sample sequenced in a study of shared clonotypes between healthy human individuals. The repertoire was sequenced with immunoSEQ multiplex PCR; TCRdb's copy has only in-frame clones and lacks some. This table has 1.6 million or so clones, 96% appearing once. What was sequenced was naive CD4+ T cells sorted from blood. Subset described: CD45RA+ positively selected. The receptor source for this set is a man aged 30 to 39 in good health.

The V gene is TRBV10-2, the J gene TRBJ1-2; D is perhaps TRBD1 (6 bases). V shed 5 bases and J shed 3 bases, with 19 bases lying between them. The germline gives CDR1 WSHSY, CDR2 SAAADI. The CDR3 sequence is 16 residues long. CDR3 DNA: TGCGCCAGCAGTTCCGATCAGGGGCCCTCATACTATGGCTACACCTTC. Encoded protein: CASSSDQGPSYYGYTF.

The chain employs TRBV5-4 and TRBJ1-1; the D gene is possibly TRBD1 (6 bases). Germline CDR1 SGHNT, CDR2 YYREEE (reference sequence). V dropped 3 bases and J dropped 10 bases, with 16 bases sitting between them. The CDR3 covers 13 residues. CDR3 in amino acids: CASSSPQVGGAFF. CDR3 bases: TGTGCCAGCAGCTCCCCTCAGGTAGGGGGAGCTTTCTTT. Full variable domain (rest looked up from reference TRBV5-4 and TRBJ1-1): ETGVTQSPTHLIKTRGQQVTLRCSSQSGHNTVSWYQQALGQGPQFIFQYYREEENGRGNFPPRFSGLQFPNYSSELNVNALELDDSALYLCASSSPQVGGAFFGQGTRLTVV.

This chain links TRBV27 with TRBJ1-1; D uncertain. Trimming removed 5 bases from V and 3 bases from J, with 19 bases in between. The germline V gene encodes CDR1 MNHEY and CDR2 SMNVEV (reference sequence). This CDR3 has 16 amino acids. The DNA of the CDR3 is TGTGCCAGCAGTGCCTACATTCGTCTGGTGGACACTGAAGCTTTCTTT. It yields the protein CASSAYIRLVDTEAFF.

V gene TRBV5-6 combines with J gene TRBJ2-1; D is possibly TRBD1 (7 bases). Trimming pared 1 base from V and 6 bases from J, leaving 14 bases between. From germline, CDR1 is SGHDT and CDR2 YYEEEE. The CDR3 contains 15 residues. The CDR3 sequence is CASSLYRQGGNEQFF. The DNA of the CDR3 is TGTGCCAGCAGCTTGTATAGACAGGGAGGCAATGAGCAGTTCTTC.

The rearrangement joins TRBV6-6 to TRBJ1-1, with no clear D. The CDR3 has 15 amino acids. V was pared by 3 bases and J by 2 bases, with 13 bases between. Germline V gives CDR1 MNHNY, CDR2 SVGAGI (reference sequence). The CDR3 here is CASSYAGSVNTEAFF. DNA of the CDR3: TGTGCCAGCAGTTATGCAGGTTCGGTAAACACTGAAGCTTTCTTT.

The genes are TRBV11-2 and TRBJ1-3; the D is unclear. This CDR3 comprises 15 residues. V gave up 5 bases and J gave up 4 bases, with 15 bases separating them. From germline, CDR1 is SGHAT and CDR2 FQNNGV. CDR3 sequence reads: CASSPGTTAGNTIYF. In nucleotides, the CDR3 is TGTGCCAGCAGCCCCGGCACAACGGCGGGAAACACCATATATTTT.

V usage is TRBV7-9 and J usage is TRBJ2-1; 8 bases map to TRBD2. The CDR3 contains 12 residues. J lost 15 bases, V lost 0 bases, and 4 bases had no gene match. The V gene's germline CDR1 is SEHNR and CDR2 FQNEAQ (reference sequence). The CDR3 reads CASSLAGTSLFF. CDR3 coding DNA: TGTGCCAGCAGCTTAGCCGGGACTAGTCTGTTCTTC.

This clone was seen only once. The gene calls are TRBV9 and TRBJ1-3, with no clear D. V was clipped by 4 bases and J by 5 bases, with 10 bases between them. Germline V gene sequence: CDR1 SGDLS, CDR2 YYNGEE. CDR3 size: 13 residues. This CDR3 is CASSPPGRNTIYF. DNA of the CDR3: TGTGCCAGCAGCCCCCCTGGGAGAAACACCATATATTTT.

The chain is built from TRBV19 and TRBJ2-1, with TRBD2 as a possible D gene (5 bases). Looked up from germline, CDR1 is LNHDA and CDR2 is SQIVND (reference sequence). With 6 bases removed from V and 0 bases from J, the gap between germline ends came to 12 bases. The CDR3 is made up of 15 amino acids. CDR3 residues: CASRTEATSYNEQFF. In DNA form, the CDR3 reads TGTGCCAGTAGGACGGAGGCGACCTCCTACAATGAGCAGTTCTTC.

Comment on this clone: Other DNA sequences of this sample code for an identical CDR3. The chain combines TRBV18 with TRBJ2-1; TRBD2 matches at 14 bases. Germline V gene sequence: CDR1 KGHSH, CDR2 LQKENI. The CDR3 sequence is 15 residues long. V lost 3 bases and J lost 7; bases outside the gene matches: 2. The CDR3 reads CASSPGLAGVNEQFF. CDR3 sequence (DNA): TGTGCCAGCTCACCGGGACTAGCGGGAGTAAATGAGCAGTTCTTC.

The chain has TRBV28 and TRBJ2-7, with D maybe TRBD2 (6 bases). Between the trimmed V and J ends, which lost 7 bases and 0 bases, there was a span of 19 bases. Germline V gene sequence: CDR1 MDHEN, CDR2 SYDVKM. This CDR3 spans 16 amino acids. The DNA of the CDR3 is TGTGCCAGCAACGCGGGTGGGACTCCCAGCTCCTACGAGCAGTACTTC. It specifies CASNAGGTPSSYEQYF. The entire variable domain, with the rest obtained from reference TRBV28 and TRBJ2-7, is as follows: DVKVTQSSRYLVKRTGEKVFLECVQDMDHENMFWYRQDPGLGLRLIYFSYDVKMKEKGDIPEGYSVSREKKERFSLILESASTNQTSMYLCASNAGGTPSSYEQYFGPGTRLTVT.

The CDR3 loop is CASSPSIPTLNEELFF. Written as DNA, the CDR3 is TGTGCCAGCTCACCCTCTATACCCACTTTAAATGAGGAGCTGTTTTTT. This chain joins TRBV18 and TRBJ2-2; D unresolved. Germline CDR1 is KGHSH and CDR2 is LQKENI. The CDR3 is 16 amino acids. The ends were cut back, 3 bases at V and 10 bases at J, with 21 bases in the middle.

This clone was counted a single time. In DNA form, the CDR3 reads TGCAGTGCTCCCGTCCCCCACGAGCAGTACTTC. Protein product: CSAPVPHEQYF. The rearrangement links TRBV20-1 to TRBJ2-7; no clear D. The CDR3 length is 11 residues. V was pared by 5 bases and J by 5 bases, with 10 bases between. The germline V gene has CDR1 DFQATT and CDR2 SNEGSKA (reference sequence).

The rearrangement links TRBV2 to TRBJ1-2, with D perhaps matching TRBD1 (5 bases). Trimming pared 6 bases from V and 2 bases from J, leaving 13 bases between. This CDR3 region has 14 residues. Germline CDR1 and CDR2: SNHLY and FYNNEI. The CDR3 nucleotides are TGTGCCAGCAGAGCGCCGGGACTGAACTATGGCTACACCTTC. It encodes CASRAPGLNYGYTF.

The chain combines TRBV5-6 with TRBJ2-7; D may be TRBD1 or TRBD2 (6 bases each). The CDR3 consists of 15 residues. Germline CDR1 and CDR2: SGHDT and YYEEEE. The V end lost 5 bases, the J end lost 6 bases, and 21 bases lay between the germline ends. In DNA, the CDR3 is TGTGCCAGCAGTCTGGCTCTTCACGGGGGCTCCGAGCAGTACTTC. Translation: CASSLALHGGSEQYF.

This sequence joins TRBV5-1 and TRBJ2-3; weak D call: TRBD2 (6 bases). The CDR3 contains 16 residues. Germline V gives CDR1 SGHRS, CDR2 YFSETQ. The V end lost 0 bases, the J end lost 0 bases, and 11 bases lay between the germline ends. The CDR3, as DNA: TGCGCCAGCAGCTTGGTAGTAGCGGCTAGCACAGATACGCAGTATTTT. This codes for CASSLVVAASTDTQYF.

This chain uses TRBV14 with TRBJ2-3; 11 bases line up with TRBD2. The germline V gene has CDR1 SGHDN and CDR2 FVKESK. The CDR3 contains 18 residues. V gave up 4 bases and J gave up 3 bases; unmatched junction bases: 12. As DNA, the CDR3 is TGTGCCAGCAGCCGCGCCGCGATACTAGCGGGAGTAACAGATACGCAGTATTTT. Protein product: CASSRAAILAGVTDTQYF. Using reference TRBV14 and TRBJ2-3 for the parts outside the CDR3, the full variable domain is EAGVTQFPSHSVIEKGQTVTLRCDPISGHDNLYWYRRVMGKEIKFLLHFVKESKQDESGMPNNRFLAERTGGTYSTLKVQPAELEDSGVYFCASSRAAILAGVTDTQYFGPGTRLTVL.

The chain couples TRBV27 to TRBJ2-3; D unresolved. The CDR3 spans 13 residues. Per the germline V gene, CDR1 is MNHEY and CDR2 is SMNVEV (reference sequence). V was shortened by 3 bases and J by 4 bases, with 8 bases between the two germline ends. The CDR3 protein is CASSFGWADTQYF. The CDR3 coding sequence is TGTGCCAGCAGTTTCGGTTGGGCAGATACGCAGTATTTT.

This chain uses TRBV28 with TRBJ1-2; 7 bases agree with TRBD1. There are 14 residues in the CDR3. V gave up 3 bases and J gave up 2 bases; unmatched junction bases: 3. Germline V CDR1 and CDR2: MDHEN, SYDVKM. The CDR3 loop is CASSFQGGNYGYTF. The CDR3 DNA follows: TGTGCCAGCAGTTTCCAGGGGGGGAACTATGGCTACACCTTC.

This chain connects TRBV11-2 to TRBJ1-1; D gene ambiguous. The CDR3 runs 14 residues. V was pared by 5 bases and J by 10 bases, with 20 bases between. In germline, CDR1 is SGHAT, CDR2 FQNNGV. The CDR3 bases are TGTGCCAGCAGCACCGGGATCCGAGGATATCGAGCTTTCTTT. Its translation is CASSTGIRGYRAFF.

The V and J genes are TRBV25-1 and TRBJ2-5; unclear D gene. CDR3 length equals 14 residues. Germline assignment: CDR1 MGHDK and CDR2 SYGVNS. The ends were cut back, 1 base at V and 4 bases at J, with 10 bases in the middle. CDR3 loop: CASSESLVSETQYF. DNA of the CDR3: TGTGCCAGCAGTGAATCCCTAGTTTCAGAGACCCAGTACTTC.

This clone was detected once. V gene TRBV28 combines with J gene TRBJ2-7, with 9 bases lining up with TRBD2. Germline-derived CDR1 and CDR2 are MDHEN and SYDVKM. The CDR3 length is 16 residues. V lost 3 bases to trimming and J lost 3 bases; unmatched junction nucleotides: 9. The CDR3 loop is CASSLGSSGIRYEQYF. CDR3 DNA sequence: TGTGCCAGCAGTTTGGGGTCTAGCGGGATTCGCTACGAGCAGTACTTC.

The rearrangement links TRBV5-5 to TRBJ2-5; D possibly corresponds to TRBD1 (6 bases). V dropped 0 bases and J dropped 4 bases, with 10 bases sitting between them. The CDR3 has 14 amino acids. The V gene's germline CDR1 is SGHKS and CDR2 YYEKEE (reference sequence). CDR3 region: CASSLGQVIETQYF. The CDR3 coding sequence is TGTGCCAGCAGCTTGGGACAGGTGATAGAGACCCAGTACTTC.

The chain uses TRBV27 and TRBJ2-7; 13 nucleotides agree with TRBD2. Germline-derived CDR1 and CDR2 are MNHEY and SMNVEV (reference sequence). This CDR3 comprises 16 residues. Trimming removed 6 bases from V and 3 bases from J; junction bases left unmatched: 8. The DNA of the CDR3 is TGTGCCAGCAGAATCCAGTGGACTAGCGGGAGCTACGAGCAGTACTTC. Amino acids: CASRIQWTSGSYEQYF.

The chain employs TRBV13 and TRBJ1-5; 9 bases are a match to TRBD1. V shed 4 bases, J shed 7 bases, and the junction held 5 bases outside the gene matches. CDR3 length: 14 amino acids. Germline V lookup: CDR1 PRHDT, CDR2 FYEKMQ (reference sequence). CDR3: CASSYTGGSQPQHF. CDR3 nucleotides: TGTGCCAGCAGCTATACAGGGGGCAGCCAGCCCCAGCATTTT.

The J gene is TRBJ2-5, the V gene TRBV4-1, with TRBD2 matching 7 bases. CDR3 size: 16 residues. Germline assignment: CDR1 MGHRA and CDR2 YSYEKL. The V gene end was trimmed by 2 bases and the J gene end by 2 bases; junction bases not matched to a gene: 8. For the CDR3, the DNA is TGCGCCAGCAGCCAAATGATACTAGCGAGTCAAGAGACCCAGTACTTC. Translation: CASSQMILASQETQYF.

V usage is TRBV7-9 and J usage is TRBJ2-3; 12 bases fit TRBD2. Germline V CDR1 and CDR2: SEHNR, FQNEAQ (reference sequence). The CDR3 runs 15 residues. With V trimmed by 5 bases and J by 5 bases, 5 bases remained unmatched. As DNA, the CDR3 is TGTGCCAGCAGCCCTAGCGGGAGGGTCGGAGATACGCAGTATTTT. This translates into CASSPSGRVGDTQYF.

This chain joins TRBV5-1 and TRBJ1-1; no definite D call. From germline, CDR1 is SGHRS and CDR2 YFSETQ. V gave up 3 bases and J gave up 2 bases, with 8 bases separating them. The length of the CDR3 is 13 residues. CDR3 nucleotide sequence: TGCGCCAGCAGCTCGCCTCCTAACACTGAAGCTTTCTTT. It yields the protein CASSSPPNTEAFF.

The V and J genes are TRBV7-8 and TRBJ2-1, with D possibly matching TRBD1 (6 bases). This CDR3 has 14 amino acids. Germline CDR1 SGHVS, CDR2 FQNEAQ. Trimming took off 2 bases at V and 6 bases at J, with 11 bases between the two ends. The CDR3 DNA follows: TGTGCCAGCAGCTTAAGGGACATCAGCAATGAGCAGTTCTTC. Encoded protein: CASSLRDISNEQFF.

J is TRBJ2-7 and V is TRBV29-1; weak D call: TRBD1 (5 bases). This CDR3 is 15 amino acids long. In germline, CDR1 is SQVTM, CDR2 ANQGSEA. V gave up 6 bases and J gave up 2 bases, with 20 bases separating them. This chain's CDR3 is CSVRTPVTGAYEQYF. CDR3 DNA sequence: TGCAGCGTCCGAACGCCAGTCACAGGCGCCTACGAGCAGTACTTC.

V gene TRBV9 combines with J gene TRBJ2-1; TRBD2 might be the D (7 bases). Trimming removed 3 bases at V and 0 bases at J, with 16 bases between. Germline CDR1 and CDR2: SGDLS and YYNGEE. The CDR3 sequence is 17 residues long. As DNA, the CDR3 is TGTGCCAGCAGCGAGGGGGACTACCGAAGCTCCTACAATGAGCAGTTCTTC. It specifies CASSEGDYRSSYNEQFF.

This chain links TRBV19 with TRBJ2-5; TRBD2 is a possible D gene (6 bases). Germline V lookup: CDR1 LNHDA, CDR2 SQIVND (reference sequence). V shed 3 bases and J shed 1 base, with 12 bases lying between them. CDR3 size: 15 residues. Here the CDR3 DNA reads TGTGCCAGTAGTATTGGGGGGAGTGCCCAAGAGACCCAGTACTTC. Translating gives CASSIGGSAQETQYF.